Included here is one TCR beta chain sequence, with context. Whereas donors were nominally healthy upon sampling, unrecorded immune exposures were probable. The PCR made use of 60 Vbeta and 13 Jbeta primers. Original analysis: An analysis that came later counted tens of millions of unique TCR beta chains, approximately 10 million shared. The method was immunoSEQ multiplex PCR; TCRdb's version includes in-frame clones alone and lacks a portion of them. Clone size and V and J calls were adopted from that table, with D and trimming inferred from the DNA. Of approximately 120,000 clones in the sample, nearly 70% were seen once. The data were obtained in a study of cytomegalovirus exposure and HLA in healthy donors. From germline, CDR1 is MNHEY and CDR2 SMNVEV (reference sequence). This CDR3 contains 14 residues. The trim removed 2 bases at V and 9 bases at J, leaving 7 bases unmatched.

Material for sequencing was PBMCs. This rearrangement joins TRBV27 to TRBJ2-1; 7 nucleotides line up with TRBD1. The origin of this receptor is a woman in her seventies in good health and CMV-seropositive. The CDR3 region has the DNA TGTGCCAGCAGTTTAGACAGGGTTCGGGGTGAGCAGTTCTTC. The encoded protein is CASSLDRVRGEQFF.